What follows are 21 T cell receptor beta chains derived from one specimen sequenced in a study of shared clonotypes between healthy human individuals. TCRdb's table, derived via immunoSEQ multiplex PCR, lists solely in-frame clones and lacks some. In the table there are 2 million to 2.5 million clones, approximately 94% of which are singletons. Sequences were obtained from naive CD4+ T cells sorted from blood. As to subset: CD45RA+ positively selected. Receptor source: a man younger than 35 in good health.

The gene calls are TRBV4-1 and TRBJ2-3; 8 bases agree with TRBD1. The CDR3 runs to 15 residues. Germline V CDR1 and CDR2: MGHRA, YSYEKL. V lost 3 bases to trimming and J lost 1 base; unmatched junction nucleotides: 3. In DNA form, the CDR3 reads TGCGCCAGCAGCCAGGGGACAGGTCGCACAGATACGCAGTATTTT. Its protein product is CASSQGTGRTDTQYF.

The J gene is TRBJ2-7, the V gene TRBV6-5, with TRBD2 matching over 8 bases. Germline CDR1 reads MNHEY; CDR2 reads SVGAGI. The J segment lost 1 base and the V segment lost 2 bases, leaving 7 bases of the junction unmatched. CDR3 length equals 16 residues. The CDR3 sequence is CASSYGGGRKSYEQYF. The DNA for the CDR3 is TGTGCCAGCAGTTACGGCGGGGGGCGGAAGTCCTACGAGCAGTACTTC.

V is TRBV7-9 and J is TRBJ1-1; 9 bases line up with TRBD1. Germline trimming cut 2 bases from V and 0 bases from J; bases unmatched to any gene: 10. Germline V gene data show CDR1 as SEHNR and CDR2 as FQNEAQ (reference sequence). The CDR3 is 18 residues long. The CDR3 sequence is CASSLLWKQGALNTEAFF. The CDR3 DNA reads as TGTGCCAGCAGCTTATTATGGAAACAGGGGGCTTTGAACACTGAAGCTTTCTTT.

This chain connects TRBV19 to TRBJ2-5, with TRBD1 as a possible D gene (8 bases). This CDR3 contains 16 residues. The germline CDR1 and CDR2 sequences are LNHDA and SQIVND (reference sequence). V was cut by 1 base and J by 5 bases, with 17 bases left in between. In nucleotides, the CDR3 is TGTGCCAGTAGTATAGTTTGGACAGGGACTATGGAGACCCAGTACTTC. This gives the protein CASSIVWTGTMETQYF.

CDR3 bases: TGCGCCAGCAGCCAAATCGACAGGGATGTTTTAAACATTCAGTACTTC. Amino acid sequence: CASSQIDRDVLNIQYF. The V gene is TRBV4-1, the J gene TRBJ2-4; 7 positions match TRBD1. CDR1 is MGHRA, CDR2 YSYEKL, per germline. The CDR3 sequence is 16 residues long. Unmatched junction bases numbered 10, after V lost 2 bases and J lost 6 bases.

V and J are TRBV13 and TRBJ2-7, with TRBD1 matching 8 bases. The CDR3 runs to 15 residues. J lost 6 bases, V lost 3 bases, and 10 bases had no gene match. Germline CDR1 and CDR2: PRHDT and FYEKMQ (reference sequence). CDR3 amino acids: CASSFPAGGRGEQYF. CDR3 nucleotide sequence: TGTGCCAGCAGCTTTCCGGCAGGGGGCCGGGGCGAGCAGTACTTC.

The chain links TRBV21-1 to TRBJ2-5; the table calls TRBD2, which could not be checked here. TRBV21-1 is tagged as a pseudogene. This CDR3 has 15 amino acids. As DNA, the CDR3 is TGTGCCAGCAGCTGGACTAGCGGGAGAGAAGAGACCCAGTACTTC. Amino acid sequence: CASSWTSGREETQYF.

The chain couples TRBV5-1 to TRBJ2-3; D uncertain. CDR1 and CDR2 from the germline V gene are SGHRS and YFSETQ. Trimming removed 1 base from V and 7 bases from J, with 10 bases in between. The CDR3 covers 13 residues. DNA for the CDR3: TGCGCCAGCAGCTTGCCGTTACCCTATACGCAGTATTTT. It specifies CASSLPLPYTQYF.

The chain joins TRBV7-9 to TRBJ1-3; D gene uncertain. Germline V CDR1 and CDR2: SEHNR, FQNEAQ (reference sequence). V was trimmed by 5 bases and J by 4 bases, leaving 18 bases between them. The length of the CDR3 is 16 residues. The CDR3 reads CASSIKGGMGGNTIYF. The CDR3 DNA follows: TGTGCCAGCAGCATCAAAGGAGGCATGGGCGGAAACACCATATATTTT.

Worth noting for this clone: Within the sample, other DNA sequences also encode this same CDR3. This chain joins TRBV30 and TRBJ2-7; maybe TRBD1 (6 bases). V was cut by 0 bases and J by 4 bases, with 10 bases left in between. Germline CDR1 reads GTSNPN; CDR2 reads SVGIG (reference sequence). The CDR3 has 13 residues. CDR3 DNA: TGTGCCTGGAGTGTGACAGGAGCTTACGAGCAGTACTTC. Translating it yields CAWSVTGAYEQYF.

This chain links TRBV5-8 with TRBJ2-7; 9 bases are shared with TRBD1. CDR1 and CDR2 (germline): SGHTS, YDEGEE. V shed 4 bases and J 2 bases; nucleotides not matched to a gene: 7. The CDR3 is made up of 15 amino acids. In DNA, the CDR3 is TGTGCCAGCAGCCCCCCGGGACAGGGTACCTACGAGCAGTACTTC. Translating it yields CASSPPGQGTYEQYF.

The chain is built from TRBV6-1 and TRBJ1-4, with D uncertain. V was cut by 2 bases and J by 5 bases, with 9 bases left in between. The CDR3 spans 14 residues. The germline gives CDR1 MNHNS, CDR2 SASEGT. DNA of the CDR3: TGTGCCAGCAGTGAAACCGTATTGAATGAAAAACTGTTTTTT. This gives the protein CASSETVLNEKLFF.

The rearrangement links TRBV7-9 to TRBJ2-7, with D maybe TRBD2 (6 bases). The CDR3 contains 15 residues. V lost 2 bases to trimming and J lost 8 bases, with 19 bases between them. Germline loops: CDR1 SEHNR, CDR2 FQNEAQ (reference sequence). This CDR3 reads CASSLTGLATTQQYF. The CDR3 DNA reads TGTGCCAGCAGCTTAACGGGTCTAGCGACTACCCAGCAGTACTTC.

CDR3 sequence: CASKGRAATGELFF. The CDR3, as DNA: TGTGCCAGCAAGGGGAGAGCGGCAACCGGGGAGCTGTTTTTT. The gene calls are TRBV7-6 and TRBJ2-2; the D gene could be TRBD1 or TRBD2 (5 bases each). The CDR3 is made up of 14 amino acids. V shed 7 bases and J shed 5 bases, with 14 bases lying between them. CDR1 is SGHVS and CDR2 is FNYEAQ in the germline V gene.

The CDR3 loop reads CASSLDRNTADTQYF. DNA for the CDR3: TGTGCCAGCAGCTTAGATCGAAATACCGCAGATACGCAGTATTTT. The chain links TRBV11-2 to TRBJ2-3; D is unresolved. The CDR3 consists of 15 residues. Germline V lookup: CDR1 SGHAT, CDR2 FQNNGV. Trimming removed 0 bases at V and 4 bases at J, with 11 bases between.

CDR3 nucleotide sequence: TGTGCCTGGAGCAAGGGGGAGAACACTGAAGCTTTCTTT. Its protein product is CAWSKGENTEAFF. The rearrangement uses TRBV30 and TRBJ1-1, with D perhaps TRBD1 (6 bases). Per germline, CDR1 GTSNPN and CDR2 SVGIG (reference sequence). V dropped 3 bases and J dropped 1 base, with 9 bases sitting between them. The CDR3 is 13 amino acids.

This clone was observed a single time. The chain is built from TRBV9 and TRBJ2-3; D is uncertain. V was trimmed by 0 bases and J by 1 base, leaving 6 bases between them. Germline CDR1 reads SGDLS; CDR2 reads YYNGEE. The CDR3 has 14 amino acids. CDR3 DNA: TGTGCCAGCAGCGTAGATCGTGGCACAGATACGCAGTATTTT. It is translated as CASSVDRGTDTQYF.

The chain couples TRBV10-3 to TRBJ2-7; D uncertain. The V and J ends lost 2 bases and 1 base respectively, with 6 bases between them. Germline V gives CDR1 ENHRY, CDR2 SYGVKD. The CDR3 is made up of 13 amino acids. CDR3 nucleotide sequence: TGTGCCATCAGTGAGGCCGGATCCTACGAGCAGTACTTC. Translating gives CAISEAGSYEQYF.

The sample holds one count of this clone. The rearrangement links TRBV12-5 to TRBJ2-3; 7 nucleotides line up with TRBD1. The trim removed 5 bases at V and 2 bases at J, leaving 4 bases unmatched. Germline values: CDR1 LGHNT, CDR2 FRNRAP. The CDR3 extends over 14 amino acids. CDR3 DNA: TGTGCTAGTGGTCAGGACAGGTCCACAGATACGCAGTATTTT. Encoded protein: CASGQDRSTDTQYF.

The chain links TRBV6-6 to TRBJ2-7; D uncertain. V was clipped by 0 bases and J by 7 bases, with 16 bases between them. Germline CDR1 and CDR2: MNHNY and SVGAGI (reference sequence). This CDR3 is built from 15 residues. The CDR3 DNA follows: TGTGCCAGCAGTTACTCTTACCCCCCGACGGAAGAGCAGTACTTC. It yields the protein CASSYSYPPTEEQYF.

This clone was picked up one time. V usage is TRBV10-3 and J usage is TRBJ1-5, with D possibly being TRBD1 (5 bases). V gave up 10 bases and J gave up 3 bases, with 13 bases separating them. The CDR3 extends over 13 amino acids. From germline, CDR1 is ENHRY and CDR2 SYGVKD. CDR3 sequence reads: CATQGGANQPQHF. For the CDR3, the DNA is TGTGCCACTCAAGGCGGGGCCAATCAGCCCCAGCATTTT.